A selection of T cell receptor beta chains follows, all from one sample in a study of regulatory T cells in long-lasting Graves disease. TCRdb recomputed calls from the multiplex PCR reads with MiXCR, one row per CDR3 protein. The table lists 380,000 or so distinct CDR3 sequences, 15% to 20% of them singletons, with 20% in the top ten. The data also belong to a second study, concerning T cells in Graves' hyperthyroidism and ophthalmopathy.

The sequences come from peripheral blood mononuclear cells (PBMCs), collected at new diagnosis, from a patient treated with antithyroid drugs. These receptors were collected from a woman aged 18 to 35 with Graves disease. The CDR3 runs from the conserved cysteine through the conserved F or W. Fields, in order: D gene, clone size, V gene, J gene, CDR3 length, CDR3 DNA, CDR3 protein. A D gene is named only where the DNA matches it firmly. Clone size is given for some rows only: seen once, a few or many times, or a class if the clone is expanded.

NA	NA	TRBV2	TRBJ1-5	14	TGTGCCAGCAGTGAGATACTGATCAATCAGCCCCAGCATTTT	CASSEILINQPQHF
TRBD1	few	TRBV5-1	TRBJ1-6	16	TGCGCCAGCAGCTTGCGTCCAGGGGGGAATAATTCACCCCTCCACTTT	CASSLRPGGNNSPLHF
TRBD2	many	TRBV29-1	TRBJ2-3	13	TGCAGCGTAGTCGATAGCGGGGCAGATACGCAGTATTTT	CSVVDSGADTQYF
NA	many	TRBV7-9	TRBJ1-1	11	TGTGCCAGCAGCCCCAGGGCTGAAGCTTTCTTT	CASSPRAEAFF
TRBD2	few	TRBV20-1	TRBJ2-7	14	TGCAGTGCTAGAGCTAGCGGGGGAGGCTACGAGCAGTACTTC	CSARASGGGYEQYF
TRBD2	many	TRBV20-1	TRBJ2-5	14	TGCAGTGCGGGGGGACTAGCGGGGGGAGAGACCCAGTACTTC	CSAGGLAGGETQYF
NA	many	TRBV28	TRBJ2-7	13	TGTGCCAGCAAAGGGACGTATCCCTACGAGCAGTACTTC	CASKGTYPYEQYF
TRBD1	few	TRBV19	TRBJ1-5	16	TGTGCCAGTAGAACAACAGGGGGCTGGGGCAATCAGCCCCAGCATTTT	CASRTTGGWGNQPQHF
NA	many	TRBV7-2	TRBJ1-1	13	TGTGCCAGCAGCTTTGCACAGGGACCTGAAGCTTTCTTT	CASSFAQGPEAFF
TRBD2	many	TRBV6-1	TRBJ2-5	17	TGTGCCAGCAGCCCATTCTCGACGGGGGGAAGAGGAGAGACCCAGTACTTC	CASSPFSTGGRGETQYF
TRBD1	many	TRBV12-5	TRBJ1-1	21	TGTGCTAGTGGTTTGCTCCCCGACAGGGGAGGAGATGGGGAGACGAACACTGAAGCTTTCTTT	CASGLLPDRGGDGETNTEAFF
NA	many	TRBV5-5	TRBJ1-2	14	TGTGCCAGCAGCTTGGCGGGGATAGAGTATGGCTACACCTTC	CASSLAGIEYGYTF
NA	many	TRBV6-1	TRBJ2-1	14	TGTGCCAGCGCGGAGGCGGGATGGGGCGATGAGCAGTTCTTC	CASAEAGWGDEQFF
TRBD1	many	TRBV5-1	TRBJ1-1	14	TGCGCCAGCAGCGCCGGACAGGGGATGGCTGAAGCTTTCTTT	CASSAGQGMAEAFF
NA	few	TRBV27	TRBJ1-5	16	TGTGCCAGCAGTTCCTACAGGGCCTCTAGCAATCAGCCCCAGCATTTT	CASSSYRASSNQPQHF
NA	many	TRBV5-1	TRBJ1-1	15	TGCGCCAGCAGCTTGGAGTCTTACAGCGGCACTGAAGCTTTCTTT	CASSLESYSGTEAFF
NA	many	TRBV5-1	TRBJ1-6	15	TGCGCCAGCAGCTTGGGTCGGGTCGATAATTCACCCCTCCACTTT	CASSLGRVDNSPLHF